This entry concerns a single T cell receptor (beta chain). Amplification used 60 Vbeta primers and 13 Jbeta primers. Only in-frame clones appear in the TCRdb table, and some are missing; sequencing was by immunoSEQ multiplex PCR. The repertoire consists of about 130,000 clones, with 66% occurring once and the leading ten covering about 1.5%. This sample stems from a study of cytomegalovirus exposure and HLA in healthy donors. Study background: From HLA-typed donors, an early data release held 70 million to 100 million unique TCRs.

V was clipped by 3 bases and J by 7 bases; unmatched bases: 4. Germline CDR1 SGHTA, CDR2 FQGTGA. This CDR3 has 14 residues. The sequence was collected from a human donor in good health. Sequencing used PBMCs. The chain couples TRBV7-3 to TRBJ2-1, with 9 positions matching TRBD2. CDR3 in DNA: TGTGCCAGCAGCTTTAGCGGGAGTGGTAATGAGCAGTTCTTC. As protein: CASSFSGSGNEQFF.